The next 9 T cell receptor beta chains were all read from a single sample in a study of T cells in Graves' hyperthyroidism and ophthalmopathy. There were TCR beta CDR3 regions amplified from RNA transcripts. When the TCR CDR3 underwent first-round RT-PCR, the HTBI primer set was used. Each CDR3 protein is one row after TCRdb ran MiXCR on the multiplex PCR reads. In the table there are roughly 500,000 distinct CDR3 sequences, around 43% of which are singletons. Input material: peripheral blood or thyroid tissue (not recorded which). The origin of the receptors is an adult woman with Graves' disease, either hyperthyroidism or ophthalmopathy (not recorded which).

This clonotype occurred once. The V gene is TRBV7-9, the J gene TRBJ2-7, with TRBD2 as a possible D gene (7 bases). The CDR3 contains 14 residues. Germline-derived CDR1 and CDR2 are SEHNR and FQNEAQ (reference sequence). With 4 bases removed from V and 4 bases from J, the gap between germline ends came to 14 bases. CDR3 in amino acids: CASSWGGSAYEQYF. CDR3 nucleotides: TGTGCCAGCAGCTGGGGGGGCTCGGCGTACGAGCAGTACTTC.

To note about this clonotype: An end of the junction differs from the germline gene, which may be a read error. This chain uses TRBV20-1 with TRBJ1-4; D unresolved. The germline CDR1 and CDR2 sequences are DFQATT and SNEGSKA (reference sequence). The CDR3 totals 13 residues. CDR3 coding DNA: TGCAGTGCTAGGTTCAGAACTAATGAAAAACTGCCTTTT. Amino acids: CSARFRTNEKLPF.

About this clonotype itself: The DNA is left out, because the CDR3 cannot be placed on it with certainty; the CDR3 is given as TCRdb lists it. This chain joins TRBV20-1 and TRBJ2-5; the table's D gene call, TRBD2, was not cross checked with the DNA. Ends included, the CDR3 has 13 residues. Per the germline V gene, CDR1 is DFQATT and CDR2 is SNEGSKA (reference sequence). CDR3 amino acids: CSTSGLAQETQYF.

The sample holds a few counts of this clonotype. The chain uses TRBV29-1 and TRBJ1-2, with a possible D match to TRBD1 (5 bases). The V and J ends lost 3 bases and 8 bases respectively, with 10 bases between them. The CDR3 has 11 amino acids. Germline CDR1 reads SQVTM; CDR2 reads ANQGSEA. The CDR3 DNA is TGCAGCGTTGACAGGGTGGACGGCTACACCTTC. It encodes CSVDRVDGYTF.

This clonotype was counted at least ten times. This sequence joins TRBV29-1 and TRBJ1-5; D remains unclear. Trimming removed 4 bases from V and 6 bases from J, with 16 bases in between. The CDR3 consists of 14 residues. Germline values: CDR1 SQVTM, CDR2 ANQGSEA. DNA for the CDR3: TGCAGCGTTGCGGGATCTATGGGAGGTCAGCCCCAGCATTTT. It is translated as CSVAGSMGGQPQHF.

A remark on this clonotype: The final CDR3 position lacks the conserved phenylalanine or tryptophan, pointing to a likely read error. The DNA is left out, because the CDR3 cannot be placed on it with certainty; the CDR3 is given as TCRdb lists it. The rearrangement links TRBV7-9 to TRBJ1-2. The CDR3 spans 9 amino acids, including both terminal residues. Germline V gene sequence: CDR1 SEHNR, CDR2 FQNEAQ (reference sequence). CDR3: CASSDSYSY.

This clonotype was counted at least ten times. V is TRBV20-1 and J is TRBJ1-5; no clear D gene. Trimming took off 7 bases at V and 1 base at J, with 17 bases between the two ends. Germline lookup yields CDR1 DFQATT and CDR2 SNEGSKA (reference sequence). This CDR3 is built from 15 residues. CDR3 sequence (DNA): TGCAGTGTTAAGTTAGGGCAGGCAAGCAATCAGCCCCAGCATTTT. Translated, it gives CSVKLGQASNQPQHF.

The chain links TRBV6-1 to TRBJ2-5; D not resolved. Per germline, CDR1 MNHNS and CDR2 SASEGT. The CDR3 runs to 13 residues. V was clipped by 6 bases and J by 9 bases, with 17 bases between them. The CDR3 loop is CASRARRNQPQYF. CDR3 nucleotide sequence: TGTGCCAGCAGGGCCCGGCGAAATCAGCCCCAGTACTTC.

This clonotype was seen ten or more times. The V call is TRBV12-3 or TRBV12-4, the J call TRBJ1-5; a weak D match, TRBD1 (5 bases). Trimming left V 6 bases short and J 5 bases short, with 14 bases between. The CDR3 is 14 amino acids. The chain's CDR3 is CASSPGREYQPQHF. The CDR3 coding sequence is TGTGCCAGCAGCCCAGGGAGGGAGTATCAGCCCCAGCATTTT.